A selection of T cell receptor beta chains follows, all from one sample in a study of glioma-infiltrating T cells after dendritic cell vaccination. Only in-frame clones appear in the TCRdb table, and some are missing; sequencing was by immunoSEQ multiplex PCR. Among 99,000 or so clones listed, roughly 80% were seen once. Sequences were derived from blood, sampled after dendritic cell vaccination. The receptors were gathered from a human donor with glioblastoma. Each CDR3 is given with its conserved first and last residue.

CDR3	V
CASIQGGPGAKNIQYF	TRBV28
CASSSRSGGAGETQYF	TRBV5-1
CASSFETSGYSWAGELFF	TRBV5-5
CASGDRIYNEQFF	TRBV7-7
CSVGGWTEAFF	TRBV29-1
CASSQAGPGGYTF	TRBV14
CATIAESTDTQYF	TRBV6-5
CASSSASNQPQHF	TRBV18
CASIQRQGFTEAFF	TRBV6-1
CASSSNAVGGNTEAFF	TRBV4-2
CASSSSGTVYNEQFF	TRBV27
CASSQGGINEKLFF	TRBV4-1
CASSPTGVANTIYF	TRBV28
CAGATGGYGYTF	TRBV2
CASSQDLGGAGYTF	TRBV4-2
CASSPGGWGQDGYTF	TRBV5-1
CASSFSKSGTGSYEQYF	TRBV7-8
CASSYQGIDEAFF	TRBV5-4
CASRTDRGLSYEQYF	TRBV27
CASTPGNGEKLFF	TRBV27
CASSQTGIEGYTF	TRBV18
CASSLDRGSGNTIYF	TRBV2
CASSPGGKANYGYTF	TRBV18
CASSKTPGNTIYF	TRBV28
CASSPFYEQYF	TRBV2
CASTISLGESPQPQHF	TRBV6-6
CASSQDAGGVFSWLFF	TRBV4-1
CASSRGTSAIPYNEQFF	TRBV7-9
CASSLAESHRGPGANVLTF	TRBV7-6
CAWSPLGGGFYEQYF	TRBV30
CASSLTGVSYNEQFF	TRBV7-3
CASSLGGATYNEQFF	TRBV5-4
CASSETGVETDTQYF	TRBV2
CASSRGLSPYEQYF	TRBV28
CASSGTGGGQPQHF	TRBV19
CSVVFSGRGREQYF	TRBV29-1
CASSPILRGGELFF	TRBV4-1
CASSIRTGGYEQYF	TRBV19
CAWSVRGTGGARQYF	TRBV30
CASTDPTLNTEAFF	TRBV6-1
CASSLVWGTGEPQHF	TRBV7-6
CASSEAGDRVRQYF	TRBV2
CASSAIQGAGGYTF	TRBV2
CASSPGGNEQFF	TRBV7-9